This T cell receptor beta chain was sequenced during a study of CD4+ T cells in melanoma. The data were produced by immunoSEQ multiplex PCR, yet TCRdb's version contains in-frame clones alone and is incomplete. The sample consists of some 110,000 clones, about 90% of them appearing once. As concerns this clone: No antigen is known for it.

Broader study findings: A reported correlation linked neoantigen-specific CD4+ T cells to CD8+, macrophage and B cell function. Neoantigen-specific CD4+ T cells in melanoma reportedly had diverse differentiation states.

The V end was cut by 3 bases, the J end by 4 bases, with 5 bases between. Germline V gene lookup returns CDR1 MNHNS and CDR2 SASEGT. This CDR3 comprises 12 residues. The sequence was collected from a human donor with melanoma. The specimen sequenced was peripheral blood. This rearrangement joins TRBV6-1 to TRBJ2-3; D gene unclear. The DNA of the CDR3 is TGTGCCAGCAGTGATTTTCCAGATACGCAGTATTTT. Amino acid sequence: CASSDFPDTQYF.